The 2 T cell receptor beta chains listed next were all sequenced from one sample in a study of blood T cells in healthy people across ages. A second PCR of 7 to 11 cycles used a sample-barcoded 5' primer and a J-beta primer mix. MiXCR, applied by TCRdb to the 5' RACE reads, yields one record per CDR3 protein. The sample contains some 640,000 distinct CDR3 sequences, roughly 50% of which appear only once. The source material was blood. The receptor set was obtained from a woman in her sixties or seventies in good health.

This clonotype was counted between two and nine times. The rearrangement uses TRBV4-2 and TRBJ2-1; D ambiguous. The germline V and J ends were trimmed by 0 bases and 0 bases, with 9 bases remaining between them. Germline V CDR1 and CDR2: LGHNA, YNFKEQ. CDR3 length equals 16 residues. CDR3 nucleotide sequence: TGTGCCAGCAGCCAAGATCCCGGCGGCTCCTACAATGAGCAGTTCTTC. Protein: CASSQDPGGSYNEQFF.

The chain recombines TRBV5-1 with TRBJ2-7; possible D gene TRBD2, 5 bases. The germline CDR1 and CDR2 sequences are SGHRS and YFSETQ. Trimming removed 4 bases from V and 3 bases from J, with 14 bases in between. This CDR3 comprises 14 residues. CDR3 loop: CASSNAAGNYEQYF. The CDR3 DNA reads as TGCGCCAGCAGCAACGCCGCCGGGAACTACGAGCAGTACTTC.